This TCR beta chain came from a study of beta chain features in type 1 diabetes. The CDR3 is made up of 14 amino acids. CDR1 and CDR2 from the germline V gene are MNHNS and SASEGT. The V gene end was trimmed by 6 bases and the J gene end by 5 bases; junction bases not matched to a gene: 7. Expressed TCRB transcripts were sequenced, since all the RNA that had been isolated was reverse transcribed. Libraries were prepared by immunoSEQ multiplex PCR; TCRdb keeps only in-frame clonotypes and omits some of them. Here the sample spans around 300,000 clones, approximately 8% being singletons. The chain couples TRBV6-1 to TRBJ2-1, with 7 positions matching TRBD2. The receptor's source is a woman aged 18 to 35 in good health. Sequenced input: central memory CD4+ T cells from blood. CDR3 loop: CASRDTGGHNEQFF. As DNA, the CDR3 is TGTGCCAGCAGGGACACGGGAGGCCACAATGAGCAGTTCTTC.